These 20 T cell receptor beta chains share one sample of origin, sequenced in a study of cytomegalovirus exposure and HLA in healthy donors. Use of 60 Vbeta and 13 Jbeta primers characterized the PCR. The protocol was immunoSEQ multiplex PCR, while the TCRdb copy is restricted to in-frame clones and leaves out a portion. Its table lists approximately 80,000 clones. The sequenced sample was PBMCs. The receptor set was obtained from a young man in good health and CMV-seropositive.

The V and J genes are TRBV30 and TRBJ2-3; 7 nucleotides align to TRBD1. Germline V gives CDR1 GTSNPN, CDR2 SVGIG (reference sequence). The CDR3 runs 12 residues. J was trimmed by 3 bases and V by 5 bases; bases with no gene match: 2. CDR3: CAWDRVTDTQYF. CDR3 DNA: TGTGCCTGGGACAGGGTAACAGATACGCAGTATTTT. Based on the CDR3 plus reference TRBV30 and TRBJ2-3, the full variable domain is SQTIHQWPATLVQPVGSPLSLECTVEGTSNPNLYWYRQAAGRGLQLLFYSVGIGQISSEVPQNLSASRPQDRQFILSSKKLLLSDSGFYLCAWDRVTDTQYFGPGTRLTVL.

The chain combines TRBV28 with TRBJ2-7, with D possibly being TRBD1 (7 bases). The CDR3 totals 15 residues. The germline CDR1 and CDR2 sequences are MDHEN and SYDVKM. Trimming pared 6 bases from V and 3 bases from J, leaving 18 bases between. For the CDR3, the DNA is TGTGCCAGCAGCCGTCCTGGAGGGGACAGCTACGAGCAGTACTTC. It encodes CASSRPGGDSYEQYF.

The CDR3 DNA follows: TGCGCCAGCAGCGAAGGGGACAGCCGAGACACAGATACGCAGTATTTT. Its translation: CASSEGDSRDTDTQYF. The rearrangement uses TRBV4-1 and TRBJ2-3; 7 nucleotides match TRBD1. The CDR3 length is 16 residues. From germline, CDR1 is MGHRA and CDR2 YSYEKL. The J segment lost 2 bases and the V segment lost 5 bases, leaving 10 bases of the junction unmatched.

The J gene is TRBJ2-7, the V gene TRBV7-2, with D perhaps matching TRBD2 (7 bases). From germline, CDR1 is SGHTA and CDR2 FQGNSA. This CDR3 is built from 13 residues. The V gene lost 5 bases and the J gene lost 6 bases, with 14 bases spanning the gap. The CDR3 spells CASSRNREGEQYF. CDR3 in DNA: TGTGCCAGCAGCCGAAACAGGGAGGGCGAGCAGTACTTC.

CDR3 coding DNA: TGCGCCAGCAGCCTGGGCCCCCCGGGACTAGCGTCCTACGAGCAGTACTTC. Amino acid sequence: CASSLGPPGLASYEQYF. The chain recombines TRBV5-1 with TRBJ2-5; 10 bases map to TRBD2. The assigned J gene may be wrong: the sequence end matches TRBJ2-7 better. The CDR3 is 17 amino acids. In germline, CDR1 is SGHRS, CDR2 YFSETQ.

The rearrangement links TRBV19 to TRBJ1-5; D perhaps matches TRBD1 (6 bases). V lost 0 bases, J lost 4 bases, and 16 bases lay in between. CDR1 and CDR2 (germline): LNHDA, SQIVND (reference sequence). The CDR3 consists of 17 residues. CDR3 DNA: TGTGCCAGTAGTATAGATCGAACCGGGACACTGAATCAGCCCCAGCATTTT. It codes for CASSIDRTGTLNQPQHF.

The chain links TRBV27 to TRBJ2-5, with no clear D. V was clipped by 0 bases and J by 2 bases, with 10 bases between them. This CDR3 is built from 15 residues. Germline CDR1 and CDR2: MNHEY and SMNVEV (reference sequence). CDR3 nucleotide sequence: TGTGCCAGCAGTTTATCCCCCCTATCTCAAGAGACCCAGTACTTC. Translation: CASSLSPLSQETQYF.

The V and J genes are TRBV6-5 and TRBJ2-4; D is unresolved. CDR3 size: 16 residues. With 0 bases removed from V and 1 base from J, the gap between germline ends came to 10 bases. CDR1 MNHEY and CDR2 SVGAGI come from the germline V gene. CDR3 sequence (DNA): TGTGCCAGCAGTTACTCGGTGAACGGGGCCAAAAACATTCAGTACTTC. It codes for CASSYSVNGAKNIQYF.

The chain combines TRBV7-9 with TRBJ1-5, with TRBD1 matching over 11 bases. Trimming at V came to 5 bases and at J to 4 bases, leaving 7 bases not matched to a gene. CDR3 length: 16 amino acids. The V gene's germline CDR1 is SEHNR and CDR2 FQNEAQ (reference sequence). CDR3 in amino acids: CASSPDRDRGNQPQHF. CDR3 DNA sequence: TGTGCCAGCAGCCCCGACCGGGACAGGGGGAATCAGCCCCAGCATTTT.

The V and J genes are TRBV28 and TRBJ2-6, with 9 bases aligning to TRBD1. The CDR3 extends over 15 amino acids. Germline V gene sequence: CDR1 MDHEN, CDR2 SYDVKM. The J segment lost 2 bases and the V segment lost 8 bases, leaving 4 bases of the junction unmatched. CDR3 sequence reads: CASGTGSTGANVLTF. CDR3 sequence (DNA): TGTGCCAGCGGGACAGGGTCCACTGGGGCCAACGTCCTGACTTTC.

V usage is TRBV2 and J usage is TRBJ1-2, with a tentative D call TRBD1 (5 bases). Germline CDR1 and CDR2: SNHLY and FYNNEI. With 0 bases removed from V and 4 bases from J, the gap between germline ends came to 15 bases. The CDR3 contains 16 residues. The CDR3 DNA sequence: TGTGCCAGCAGTGAAGCCGGACACACACTCTCCTATGGCTACACCTTC. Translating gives CASSEAGHTLSYGYTF.

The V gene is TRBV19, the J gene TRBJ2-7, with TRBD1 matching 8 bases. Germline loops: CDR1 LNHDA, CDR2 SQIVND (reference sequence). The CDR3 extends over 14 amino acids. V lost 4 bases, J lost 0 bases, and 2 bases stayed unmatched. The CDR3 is CASSTGQDSYEQYF. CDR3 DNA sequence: TGTGCCAGTAGTACGGGACAGGACTCCTACGAGCAGTACTTC.

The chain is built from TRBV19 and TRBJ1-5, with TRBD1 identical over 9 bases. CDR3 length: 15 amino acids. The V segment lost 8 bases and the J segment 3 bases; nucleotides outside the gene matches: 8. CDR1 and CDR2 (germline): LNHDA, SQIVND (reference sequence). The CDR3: CASDPGQGYNQPQHF. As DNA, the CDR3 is TGTGCCAGTGATCCGGGACAGGGATACAATCAGCCCCAGCATTTT.

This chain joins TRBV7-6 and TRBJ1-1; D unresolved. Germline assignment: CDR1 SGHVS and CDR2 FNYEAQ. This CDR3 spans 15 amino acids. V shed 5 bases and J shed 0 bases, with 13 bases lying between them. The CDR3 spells CASSRPGGMNTEAFF. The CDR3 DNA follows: TGTGCCAGCAGCCGACCCGGAGGGATGAACACTGAAGCTTTCTTT.

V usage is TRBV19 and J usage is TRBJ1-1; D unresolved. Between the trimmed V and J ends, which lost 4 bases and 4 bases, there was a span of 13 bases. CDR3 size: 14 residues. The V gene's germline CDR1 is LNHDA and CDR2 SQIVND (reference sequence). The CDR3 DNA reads TGTGCCAGTAGTAGCGACACCAGCGGCACTGAAGCTTTCTTT. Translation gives CASSSDTSGTEAFF.

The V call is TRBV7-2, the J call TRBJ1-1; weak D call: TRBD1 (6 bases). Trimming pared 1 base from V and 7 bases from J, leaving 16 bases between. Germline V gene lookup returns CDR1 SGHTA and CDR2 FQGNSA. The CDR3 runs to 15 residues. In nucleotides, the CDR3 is TGTGCCAGCAGCTTAGAGCTTTGGGGGGGCATTGAAGCTTTCTTT. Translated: CASSLELWGGIEAFF. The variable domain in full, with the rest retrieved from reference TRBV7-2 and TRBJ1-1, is GAGVSQSPSNKVTEKGKDVELRCDPISGHTALYWYRQSLGQGLEFLIYFQGNSAPDKSGLPSDRFSAERTGGSVSTLTIQRTQQEDSAVYLCASSLELWGGIEAFFGQGTRLTVV.

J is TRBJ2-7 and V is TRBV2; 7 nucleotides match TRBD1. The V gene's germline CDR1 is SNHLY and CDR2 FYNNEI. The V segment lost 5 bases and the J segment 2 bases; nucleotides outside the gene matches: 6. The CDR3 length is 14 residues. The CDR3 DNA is TGTGCCAGCAGTTTGGGACAGAGTACCTACGAGCAGTACTTC. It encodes CASSLGQSTYEQYF. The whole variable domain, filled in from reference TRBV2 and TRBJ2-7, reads EPEVTQTPSHQVTQMGQEVILRCVPISNHLYFYWYRQILGQKVEFLVSFYNNEISEKSEIFDDQFSVERPDGSNFTLKIRSTKLEDSAMYFCASSLGQSTYEQYFGPGTRLTVT.

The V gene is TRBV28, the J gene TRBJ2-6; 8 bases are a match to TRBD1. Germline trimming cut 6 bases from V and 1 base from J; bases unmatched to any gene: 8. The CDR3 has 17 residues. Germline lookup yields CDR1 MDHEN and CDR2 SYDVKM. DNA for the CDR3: TGTGCCAGCAGGCGGACAGGGCCTTATTCTGGGGCCAACGTCCTGACTTTC. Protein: CASRRTGPYSGANVLTF.

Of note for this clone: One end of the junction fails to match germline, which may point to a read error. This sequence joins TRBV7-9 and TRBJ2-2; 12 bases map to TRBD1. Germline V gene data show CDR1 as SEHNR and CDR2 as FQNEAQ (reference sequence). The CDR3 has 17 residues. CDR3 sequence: CASSLVGQGAKTGELFF. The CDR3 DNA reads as TGTGCCAGCAGCTTAGTGGGACAGGGGGCGAAAACCGGGGAGCTGTTTTTT.

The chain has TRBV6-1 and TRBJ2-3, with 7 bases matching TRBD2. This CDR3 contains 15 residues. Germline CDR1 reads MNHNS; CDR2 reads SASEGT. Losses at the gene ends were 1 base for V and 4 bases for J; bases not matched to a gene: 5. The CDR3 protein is CASSEVASGADTQYF. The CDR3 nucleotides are TGTGCCAGCAGTGAAGTAGCTAGCGGCGCAGATACGCAGTATTTT.